This TCR beta chain was sequenced for a study of blood T cell repertoires in COVID-19 (dated by TCRdb to the early 2020s). Regarding the research as a whole: The collaborator samples originated in the United States, Italy and Spain and spanned the acute and convalescent phases of COVID-19. The prospective study material was composed of cDNA or gDNA derived from T cells, B-cell-depleted T cells, or PBMCs. Subjects who had been exposed to COVID-19, were actively infected with it, or had recovered from it provided the deeply sampled blood TCRbeta repertoires that made up the dataset. A freely available public database, intended as a resource for researchers studying the immune response to SARS-CoV-2, is where the repertoires were released. Samples came from the ongoing ImmuneRACE study (first 160 participants) plus 1,254 subjects from 6 global collaborators. The sample metadata nearly always contained a de-identified subject ID, COVID-19 status, age in years and sex. Where HLA class I and class II types were available, the types were taken from metadata supplied by the sample provider, not from assay-based typing. What the study reported, not specific to this receptor: The amount of clinical and demographic metadata varied by source and participant and was provided uncurated.

TCRbeta CDR3 regions were amplified from genomic DNA using the immunoSEQ Assay, a bias-controlled multiplex PCR. The original methods were these. The number of nucleated cells in each sample was estimated by amplification of reference gene primers within the assay. To quantify the absolute abundance of each unique TCRbeta CDR3 rearrangement, sequence reads were collapsed and filtered. For each sample, productive Simpson clonality was calculated as the square root of Simpson's diversity index over productive rearrangements. The source is immuneACCESS, and TCRdb retained only in-frame sequences with V and J called. Part of the clones is not carried over; for the studies checked, unresolved V genes explain less than half of this, and the remainder is unexplained. The DNA gave D and trimming, while V, J and clone size come from that table. The sample table lists 300,000 or so clones, about 88% of them with a count of one. Approximately 2.5% of the sample rests with the top ten.

Participants in the prospective study were aged roughly 18 to 89 years, lived in 20 to 25 United States geographic areas, and enrolled through a virtual design. In the prospective study, participants were assigned to cohorts based on the clinical history participants reported in a screening survey and a study questionnaire. ImmuneRACE Cohort 3 recovered participants were defined by two consecutive negative NP/OP PCR tests, healthcare professional clearance, or symptom resolution. Mobile phlebotomists in the prospective study collected whole blood, serum and a nasopharyngeal or oropharyngeal swab from every participant. Over a roughly 2-month period, participants in the prospective study had the option of providing additional blood draws and questionnaires. Blood samples from the prospective study were shipped frozen or at room temperature prior to DNA extraction. As to this clone: The antigen it binds to is not known. No qualities accompany the bases; no much larger clone lies one base away.

The CDR3 spans 13 residues, from the cysteine through the phenylalanine. The entry retains the CDR3 DNA only, 39 bases that are in frame from base 1. The germline V gene (reference sequence) supplies CDR1 SGHAT and CDR2 FQDESV. The trim is 11 bases for V and 1 base for J, with a gap of 14 bases between the germline ends. Input material: PBMCs or T cells enriched from blood (not recorded which). The chain was built from TRBV11-1 and TRBJ1-1; the D gene is unclear. The TCR comes from a man between 60 and 70 years old who had recovered from COVID-19. The CDR3 loop reads CASTIWKNTEAFF. The nucleotide sequence reads as follows: TGTGCCTCCACTATCTGGAAGAACACTGAAGCTTTCTTT.